The T cell receptor beta chain described here comes from a study of blood T cell repertoires in COVID-19. Trimming pared 4 bases from V and 5 bases from J, leaving 14 bases between. The CDR3 spans 15 residues. The V gene's germline CDR1 is SEHNR and CDR2 FQNEAQ (reference sequence). Assay used: immunoSEQ multiplex PCR; TCRdb lists only in-frame clones, some missing. Among 30,000 to 40,000 clones listed, about three quarters were seen once. The TCR originated in a man aged 65 to 85 with COVID-19, enrolled during active disease. Sample: peripheral blood. The V gene is TRBV7-9, the J gene TRBJ2-2; a possible D gene is TRBD1 (6 bases). CDR3 bases: TGTGCCAGCAGCTCATGGACAGACCAAACCGGGGAGCTGTTTTTT. It codes for CASSSWTDQTGELFF.